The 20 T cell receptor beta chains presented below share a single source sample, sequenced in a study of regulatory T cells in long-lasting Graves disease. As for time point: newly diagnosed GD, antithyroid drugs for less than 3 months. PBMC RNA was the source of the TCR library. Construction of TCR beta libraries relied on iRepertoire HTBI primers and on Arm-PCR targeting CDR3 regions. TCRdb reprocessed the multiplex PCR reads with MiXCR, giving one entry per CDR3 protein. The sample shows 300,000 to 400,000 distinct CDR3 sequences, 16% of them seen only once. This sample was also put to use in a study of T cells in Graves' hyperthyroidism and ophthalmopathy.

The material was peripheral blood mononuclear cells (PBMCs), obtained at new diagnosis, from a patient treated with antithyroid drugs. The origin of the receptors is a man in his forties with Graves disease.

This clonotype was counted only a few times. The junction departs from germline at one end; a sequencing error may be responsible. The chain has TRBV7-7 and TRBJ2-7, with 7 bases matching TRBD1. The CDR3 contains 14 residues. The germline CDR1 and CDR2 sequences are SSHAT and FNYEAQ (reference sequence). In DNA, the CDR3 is TGTGCTAGCAGCTTAGTAAAGGGGGCCGGCGAGCAGTACTTC. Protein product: CASSLVKGAGEQYF.

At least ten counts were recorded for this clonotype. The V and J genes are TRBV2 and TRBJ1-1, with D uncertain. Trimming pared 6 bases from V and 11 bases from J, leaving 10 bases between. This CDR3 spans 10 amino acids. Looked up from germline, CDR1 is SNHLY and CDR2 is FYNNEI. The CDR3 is CASSVGSAFF. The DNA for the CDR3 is TGTGCCAGCAGCGTGGGGTCGGCTTTCTTT.

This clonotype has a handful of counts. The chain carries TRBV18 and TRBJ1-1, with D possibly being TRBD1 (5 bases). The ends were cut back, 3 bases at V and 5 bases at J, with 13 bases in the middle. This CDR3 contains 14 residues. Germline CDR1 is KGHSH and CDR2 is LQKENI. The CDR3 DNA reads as TGTGCCAGCTCACCGCAGCAGGGAGGGACTGAAGCTTTCTTT. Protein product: CASSPQQGGTEAFF.

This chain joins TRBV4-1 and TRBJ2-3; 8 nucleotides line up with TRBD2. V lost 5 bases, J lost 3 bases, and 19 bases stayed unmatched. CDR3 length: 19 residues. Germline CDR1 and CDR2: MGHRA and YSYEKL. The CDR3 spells CASSKKPSGGGPRTDTQYF. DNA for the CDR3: TGCGCCAGCAGCAAAAAGCCTTCCGGGGGGGGGCCGAGGACAGATACGCAGTATTTT.

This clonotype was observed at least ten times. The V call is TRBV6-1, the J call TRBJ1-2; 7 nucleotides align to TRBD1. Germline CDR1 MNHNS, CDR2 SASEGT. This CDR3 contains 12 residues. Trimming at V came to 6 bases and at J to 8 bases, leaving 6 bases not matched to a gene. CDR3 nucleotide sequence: TGTGCCAGCAGGACAGGGTCGAGAGGCTACACCTTC. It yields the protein CASRTGSRGYTF.

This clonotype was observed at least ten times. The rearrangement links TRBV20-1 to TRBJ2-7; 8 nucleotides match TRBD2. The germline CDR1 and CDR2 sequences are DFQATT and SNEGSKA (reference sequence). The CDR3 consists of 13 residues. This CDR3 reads CRYPAGGTYEQYF. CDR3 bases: TGCAGGTATCCCGCGGGGGGTACCTACGAGCAGTACTTC.

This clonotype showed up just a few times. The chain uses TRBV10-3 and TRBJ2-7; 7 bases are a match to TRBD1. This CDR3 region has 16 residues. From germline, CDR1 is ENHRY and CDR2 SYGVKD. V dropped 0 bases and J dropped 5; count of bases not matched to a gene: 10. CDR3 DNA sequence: TGTGCCATCAGTGAGTCGGGGGTAGGGGGCGCGAACGAGCAGTACTTC. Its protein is CAISESGVGGANEQYF.

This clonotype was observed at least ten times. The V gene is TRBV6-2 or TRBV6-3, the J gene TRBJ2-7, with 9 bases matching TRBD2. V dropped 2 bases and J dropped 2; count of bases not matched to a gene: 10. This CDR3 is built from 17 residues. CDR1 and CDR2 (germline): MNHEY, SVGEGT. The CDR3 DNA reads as TGTGCCAGCAGTTACCCAAATGGACTAGCGATAACCTACGAGCAGTACTTC. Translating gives CASSYPNGLAITYEQYF.

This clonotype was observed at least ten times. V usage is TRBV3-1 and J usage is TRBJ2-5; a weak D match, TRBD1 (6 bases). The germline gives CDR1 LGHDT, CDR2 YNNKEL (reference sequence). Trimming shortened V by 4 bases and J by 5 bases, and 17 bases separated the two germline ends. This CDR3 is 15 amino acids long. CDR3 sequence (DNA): TGTGCCAGCAGCCGGGACACGACCTTTGGCGAGACCCAGTACTTC. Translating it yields CASSRDTTFGETQYF.

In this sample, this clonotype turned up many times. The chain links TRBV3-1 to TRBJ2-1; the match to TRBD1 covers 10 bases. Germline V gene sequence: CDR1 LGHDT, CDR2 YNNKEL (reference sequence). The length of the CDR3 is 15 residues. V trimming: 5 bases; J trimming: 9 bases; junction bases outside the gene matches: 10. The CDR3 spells CASSFGQGEAGEQFF. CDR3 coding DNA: TGTGCCAGCAGCTTCGGACAGGGGGAAGCCGGTGAGCAGTTCTTC.

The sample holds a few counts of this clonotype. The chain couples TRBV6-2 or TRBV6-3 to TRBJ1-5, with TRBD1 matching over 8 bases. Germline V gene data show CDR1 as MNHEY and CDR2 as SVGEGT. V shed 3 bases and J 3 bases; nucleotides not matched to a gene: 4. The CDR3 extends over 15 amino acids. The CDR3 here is CASSYGTGLNQPQHF. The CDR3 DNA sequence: TGTGCCAGCAGTTATGGGACAGGCCTCAATCAGCCCCAGCATTTT.

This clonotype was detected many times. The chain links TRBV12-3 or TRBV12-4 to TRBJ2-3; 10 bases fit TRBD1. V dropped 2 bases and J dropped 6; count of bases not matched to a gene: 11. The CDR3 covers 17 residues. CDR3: CASSLSGQGSIMDTQYF. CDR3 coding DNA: TGTGCCAGCAGTTTATCGGGACAGGGGTCAATCATGGATACGCAGTATTTT.

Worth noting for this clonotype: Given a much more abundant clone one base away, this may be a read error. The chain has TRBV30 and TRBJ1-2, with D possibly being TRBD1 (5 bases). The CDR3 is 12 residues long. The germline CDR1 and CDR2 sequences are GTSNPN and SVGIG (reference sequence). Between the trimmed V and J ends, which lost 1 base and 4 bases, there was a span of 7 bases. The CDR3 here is CAWSGRAYGYTF. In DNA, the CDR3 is TGTGCCTGGAGTGGCAGGGCCTATGGCTACACCTTC. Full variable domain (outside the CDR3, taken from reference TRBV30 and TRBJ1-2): SQTIHQWPATLVQPVGSPLSLECTVEGTSNPNLYWYRQAAGRGLQLLFYSVGIGQISSEVPQNLSASRPQDRQFILSSKKLLLSDSGFYLCAWSGRAYGYTFGSGTRLTVV.

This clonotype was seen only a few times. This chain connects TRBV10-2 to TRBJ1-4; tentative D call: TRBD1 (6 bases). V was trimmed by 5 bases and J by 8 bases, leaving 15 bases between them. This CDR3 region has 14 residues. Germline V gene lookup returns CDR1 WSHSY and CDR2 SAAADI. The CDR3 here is CASSLGQKGEKLFF. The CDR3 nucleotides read TGCGCCAGCAGTCTAGGACAGAAGGGAGAAAAACTGTTTTTT.

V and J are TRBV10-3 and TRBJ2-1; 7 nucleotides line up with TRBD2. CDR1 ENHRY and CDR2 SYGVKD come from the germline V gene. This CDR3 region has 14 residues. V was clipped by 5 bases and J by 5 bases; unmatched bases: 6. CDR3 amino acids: CAISRTRADNEQFF. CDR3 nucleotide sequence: TGTGCCATCAGTAGGACTAGGGCAGACAATGAGCAGTTCTTC.

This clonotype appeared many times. CDR3 DNA sequence: TGTGCCAGCAGCTCCCGGGGATCGTGGGCTAGCGGGGGGGAAACAGATACGCAGTATTTT. Amino acids: CASSSRGSWASGGETDTQYF. This chain joins TRBV12-3 or TRBV12-4 and TRBJ2-3; 12 nucleotides align to TRBD2. The CDR3 consists of 20 residues. With V trimmed by 6 bases and J by 3 bases, 19 bases remained unmatched.

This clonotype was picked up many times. In nucleotides, the CDR3 is TGTGCCAGCAGCCGAAGACAGGGGACGATGAACACTGAAGCTTTCTTT. Translating it yields CASSRRQGTMNTEAFF. This rearrangement joins TRBV4-2 to TRBJ1-1, with TRBD1 identical over 8 bases. Germline CDR1 is LGHNA and CDR2 is YNFKEQ. J gave up 0 bases and V 4 bases, and 7 bases lay outside the gene matches. This CDR3 contains 16 residues.

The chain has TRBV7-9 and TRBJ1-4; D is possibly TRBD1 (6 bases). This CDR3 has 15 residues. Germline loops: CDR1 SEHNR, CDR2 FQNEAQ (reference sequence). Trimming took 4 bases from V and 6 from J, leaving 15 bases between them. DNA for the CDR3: TGTGCCAGCAGCTCTTCAGGGGCCTCCGATGAAAAACTGTTTTTT. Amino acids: CASSSSGASDEKLFF.

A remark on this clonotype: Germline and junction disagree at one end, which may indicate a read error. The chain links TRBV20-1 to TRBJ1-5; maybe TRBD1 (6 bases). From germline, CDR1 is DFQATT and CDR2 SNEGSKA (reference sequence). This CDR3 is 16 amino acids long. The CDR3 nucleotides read TGCAGTGCTAGTGTAACAGGGTTTTATAGCAATCAGCCCCAGCACTTT. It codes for CSASVTGFYSNQPQHF.

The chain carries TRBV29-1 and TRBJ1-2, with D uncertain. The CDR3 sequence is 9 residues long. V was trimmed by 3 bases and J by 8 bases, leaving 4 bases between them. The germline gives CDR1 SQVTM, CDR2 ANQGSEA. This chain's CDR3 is CSVDGGYTF. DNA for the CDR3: TGCAGCGTTGACGGCGGCTACACCTTC.